The present T cell receptor (beta chain) was sequenced within a study of OX40 agonist ivuxolimab in advanced cancers. Across the whole study: Ivuxolimab is an agonistic anti-OX40 (CD134) antibody, and patients were treated with it.

Data came from immunoSEQ multiplex PCR; TCRdb stores just in-frame clones and leaves some out. The table records 60,000 to 80,000 clones, about three quarters of them present only once. A note on this clone: Its target is not known.

Study results and caveats: Among the nonresponders, some also had low normalized T-cell clonal expansion.

Trimming stripped 3 bases from V and 3 bases from J, with 12 bases between. Looked up from germline, CDR1 is SGHRS and CDR2 is YFSETQ. This CDR3 contains 14 residues. Sequences were derived from CD4+ or CD8+ T cells sorted from blood, sampled in a trial of the OX40 agonist ivuxolimab. V and J are TRBV5-1 and TRBJ1-1; D possibly corresponds to TRBD1 (5 bases). This receptor was obtained from an adult with an advanced solid tumor such as melanoma, head and neck, liver or kidney cancer. The CDR3 protein is CASSWGGRDTEAFF. In DNA, the CDR3 is TGCGCCAGCAGCTGGGGCGGGAGAGACACTGAAGCTTTCTTT.